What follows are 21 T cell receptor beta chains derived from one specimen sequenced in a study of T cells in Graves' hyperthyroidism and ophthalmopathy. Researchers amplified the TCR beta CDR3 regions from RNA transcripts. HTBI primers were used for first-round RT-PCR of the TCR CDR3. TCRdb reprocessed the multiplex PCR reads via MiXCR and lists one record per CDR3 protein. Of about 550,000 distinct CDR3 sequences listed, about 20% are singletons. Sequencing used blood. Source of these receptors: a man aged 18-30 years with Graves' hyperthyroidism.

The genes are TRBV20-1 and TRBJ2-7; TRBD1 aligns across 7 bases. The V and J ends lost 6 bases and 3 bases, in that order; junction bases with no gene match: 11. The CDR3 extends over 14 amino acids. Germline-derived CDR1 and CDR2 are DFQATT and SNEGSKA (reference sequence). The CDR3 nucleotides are TGCAGTGCCCCACCGTGGGACAGAGGCTACGAGCAGTACTTC. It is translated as CSAPPWDRGYEQYF.

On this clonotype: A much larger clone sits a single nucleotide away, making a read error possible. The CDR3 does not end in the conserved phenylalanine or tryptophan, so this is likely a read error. In DNA form, the CDR3 reads TGCAGCGTTGAGACACAGGTTTCCTACGAGCAGTACTCC. Translated: CSVETQVSYEQYS. The V gene is TRBV29-1, the J gene TRBJ2-7; a possible D gene is TRBD1 (5 bases). The CDR3 length is 13 residues. CDR1 is SQVTM, CDR2 ANQGSEA, per germline. V lost 3 bases and J 1 base, leaving 10 bases between the germline ends.

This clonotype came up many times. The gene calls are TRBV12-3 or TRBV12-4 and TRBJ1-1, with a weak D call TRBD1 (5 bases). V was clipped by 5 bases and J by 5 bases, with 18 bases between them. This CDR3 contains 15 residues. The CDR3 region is CASSPRDLGRTEAFF. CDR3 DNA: TGTGCCAGCAGTCCACGGGACCTTGGGAGGACTGAAGCTTTCTTT.

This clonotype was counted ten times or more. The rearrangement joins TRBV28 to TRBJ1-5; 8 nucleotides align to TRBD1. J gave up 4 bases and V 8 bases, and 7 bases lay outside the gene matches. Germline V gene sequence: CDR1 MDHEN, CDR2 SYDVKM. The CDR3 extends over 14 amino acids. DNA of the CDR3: TGTGCCAGCGGCCGCCGGACAGGGAATCAGCCCCAGCATTTT. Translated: CASGRRTGNQPQHF.

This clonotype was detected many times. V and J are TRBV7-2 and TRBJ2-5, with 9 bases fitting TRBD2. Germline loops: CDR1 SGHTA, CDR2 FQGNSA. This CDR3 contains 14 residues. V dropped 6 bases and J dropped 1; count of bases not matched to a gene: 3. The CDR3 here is CASSSTSGQETQYF. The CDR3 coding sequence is TGTGCCAGCAGTTCGACTAGCGGCCAAGAGACCCAGTACTTC.

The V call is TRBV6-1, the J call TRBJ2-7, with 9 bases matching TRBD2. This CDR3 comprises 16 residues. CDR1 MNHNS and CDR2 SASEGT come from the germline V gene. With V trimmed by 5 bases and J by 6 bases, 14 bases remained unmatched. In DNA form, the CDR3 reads TGTGCCAGCAGTCCCCACAGAGATAGCGGGAGAGGCGAGCAGTACTTC. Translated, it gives CASSPHRDSGRGEQYF.

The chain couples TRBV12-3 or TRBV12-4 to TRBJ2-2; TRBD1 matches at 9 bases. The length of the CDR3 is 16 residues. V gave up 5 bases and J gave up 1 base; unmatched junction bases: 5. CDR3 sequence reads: CASSPQGAGNTGELFF. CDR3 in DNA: TGTGCCAGCAGTCCACAGGGGGCCGGGAACACCGGGGAGCTGTTTTTT.

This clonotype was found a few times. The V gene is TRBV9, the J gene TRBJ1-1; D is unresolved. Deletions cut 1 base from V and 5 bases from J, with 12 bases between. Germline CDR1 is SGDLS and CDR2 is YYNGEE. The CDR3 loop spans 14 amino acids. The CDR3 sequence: CASSVRPTRTEAFF. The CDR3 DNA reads TGTGCCAGCAGCGTACGGCCTACGAGAACTGAAGCTTTCTTT.

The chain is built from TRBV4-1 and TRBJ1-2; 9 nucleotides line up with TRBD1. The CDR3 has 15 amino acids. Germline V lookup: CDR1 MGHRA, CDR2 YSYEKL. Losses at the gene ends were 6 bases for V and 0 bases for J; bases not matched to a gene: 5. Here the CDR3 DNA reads TGCGCCAGCAGTCTAGGACAGGGGCCTAACTATGGCTACACCTTC. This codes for CASSLGQGPNYGYTF.

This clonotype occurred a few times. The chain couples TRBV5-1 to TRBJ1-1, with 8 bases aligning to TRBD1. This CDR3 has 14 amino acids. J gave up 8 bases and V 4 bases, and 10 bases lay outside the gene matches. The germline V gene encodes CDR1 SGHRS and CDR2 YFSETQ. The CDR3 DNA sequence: TGCGCCAGCAGCCTCCAAGGGGGGACAGGAGAAGCTTTCTTT. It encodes CASSLQGGTGEAFF.

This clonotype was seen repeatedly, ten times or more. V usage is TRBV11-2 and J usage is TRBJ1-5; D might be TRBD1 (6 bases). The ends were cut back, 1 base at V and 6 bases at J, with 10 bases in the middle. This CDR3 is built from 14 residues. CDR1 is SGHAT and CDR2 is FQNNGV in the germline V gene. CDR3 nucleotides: TGTGCCAGCAGCTTAGGGGACACTCCTCAGCCCCAGCATTTT. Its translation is CASSLGDTPQPQHF.

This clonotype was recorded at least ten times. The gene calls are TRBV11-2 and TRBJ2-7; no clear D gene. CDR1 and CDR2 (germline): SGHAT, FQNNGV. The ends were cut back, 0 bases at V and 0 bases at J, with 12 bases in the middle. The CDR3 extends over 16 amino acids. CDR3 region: CASSLDSRLSSYEQYF. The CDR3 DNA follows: TGTGCCAGCAGCTTAGATAGCCGCTTGAGCTCCTACGAGCAGTACTTC.

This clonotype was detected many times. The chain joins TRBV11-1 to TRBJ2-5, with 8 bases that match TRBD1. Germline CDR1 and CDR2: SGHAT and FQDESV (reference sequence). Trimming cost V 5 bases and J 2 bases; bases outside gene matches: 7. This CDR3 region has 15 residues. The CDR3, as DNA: TGTGCCAGCAGCGCAGGGGGCGCCTTGCAAGAGACCCAGTACTTC. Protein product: CASSAGGALQETQYF.

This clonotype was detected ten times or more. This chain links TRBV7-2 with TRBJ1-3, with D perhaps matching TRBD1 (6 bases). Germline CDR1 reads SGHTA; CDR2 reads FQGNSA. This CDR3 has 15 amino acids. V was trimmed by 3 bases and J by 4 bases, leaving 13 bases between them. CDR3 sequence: CASSLRQGNGNTIYF. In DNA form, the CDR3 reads TGTGCCAGCAGCTTGAGGCAGGGGAACGGAAACACCATATATTTT.

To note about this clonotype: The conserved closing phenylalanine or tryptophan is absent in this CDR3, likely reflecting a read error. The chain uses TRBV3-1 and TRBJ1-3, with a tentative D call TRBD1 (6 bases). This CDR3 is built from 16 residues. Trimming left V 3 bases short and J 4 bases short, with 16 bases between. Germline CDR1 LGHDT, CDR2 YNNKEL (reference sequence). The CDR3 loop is CASSQLRPGAGNTIYY. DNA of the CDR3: TGTGCCAGCAGCCAGCTCAGACCGGGGGCGGGAAACACCATATATTAT.

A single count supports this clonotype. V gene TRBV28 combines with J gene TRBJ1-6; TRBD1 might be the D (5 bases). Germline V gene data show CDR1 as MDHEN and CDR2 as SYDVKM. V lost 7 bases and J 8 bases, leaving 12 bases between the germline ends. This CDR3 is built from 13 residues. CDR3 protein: CASIAGFYSPLHF. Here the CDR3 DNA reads TGTGCCAGCATAGCAGGGTTCTATTCACCCCTCCACTTT.

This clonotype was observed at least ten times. The CDR3 nucleotides are TGTGCCAGCAGCCAAGAATCCCCCAGGGCGGTCACTGAAGCTTTCTTT. Encoded protein: CASSQESPRAVTEAFF. The chain couples TRBV4-2 to TRBJ1-1; D may be TRBD1 (5 bases). V was shortened by 0 bases and J by 4 bases, with 15 bases between the two germline ends. From germline, CDR1 is LGHNA and CDR2 YNFKEQ. CDR3 length: 16 amino acids.

The CDR3 reads CSASPRTGVNEKLFF. The CDR3 coding sequence is TGCAGTGCTAGTCCCCGGACAGGGGTTAATGAAAAACTGTTTTTT. The rearrangement links TRBV20-1 to TRBJ1-4; 9 nucleotides match TRBD1. V lost 3 bases and J lost 4; bases outside the gene matches: 6. Germline loops: CDR1 DFQATT, CDR2 SNEGSKA (reference sequence). CDR3 length: 15 residues.

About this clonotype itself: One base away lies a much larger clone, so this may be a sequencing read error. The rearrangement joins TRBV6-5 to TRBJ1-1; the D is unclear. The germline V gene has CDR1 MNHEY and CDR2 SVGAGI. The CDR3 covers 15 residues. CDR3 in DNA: TGTGCCAGCAGTTACGGCAGCCTTAGGAACACTGGAGCTTTCTTT. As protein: CASSYGSLRNTGAFF.

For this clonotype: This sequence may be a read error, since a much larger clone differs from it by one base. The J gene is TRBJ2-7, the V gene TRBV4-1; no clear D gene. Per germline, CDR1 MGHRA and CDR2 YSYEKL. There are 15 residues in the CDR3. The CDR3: CASGQSTGSTGEQYF. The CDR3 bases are TGCGCCAGCGGCCAGTCCACCGGGTCTACGGGCGAGCAGTACTTC.

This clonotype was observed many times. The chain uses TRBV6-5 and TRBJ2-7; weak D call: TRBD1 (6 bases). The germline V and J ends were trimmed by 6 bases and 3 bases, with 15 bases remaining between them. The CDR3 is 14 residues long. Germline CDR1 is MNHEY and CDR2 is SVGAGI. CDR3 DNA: TGTGCCAGCAGGGGGGACATCGGGCTCTACGAGCAGTACTTC. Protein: CASRGDIGLYEQYF.